The rows below give T cell receptor beta chains drawn from one sample of a study of control samples from healthy donors and cancer patients. TCRdb's copy holds only in-frame clones and misses some; the assay was immunoSEQ multiplex PCR. The sample comprises about 120,000 clones, around 88% of which are singletons, and about 3.2% rests with the top ten. Sequenced sample: blood. All receptors come from a man aged 40-55 years in good health. Both conserved end residues are part of each CDR3. D genes are given only for firm matches.

>TRBV9|TRBD1
CASSVWTGEGEQYF
>TRBV7-3|NA
CASSLAGLGNEQFF
>TRBV6-5|TRBD1
CASLDRENTGELFF
>TRBV30|TRBD1
CAWSEGATDTQYF
>TRBV2|NA
CASKAGVLDTEAFF
>TRBV5-4|TRBD2
CASSAGLAGSQETQYF
>TRBV7-2|NA
CASSLAGIGETQYF
>TRBV18|NA
CASSPRTNTGELFF
>TRBV7-9|TRBD2
CASGPSAGGSTDTQYF
>TRBV18|NA
CASSPPGLGATDTQYF
>TRBV4-2|NA
CASSQERVQYF
>TRBV11-2|NA
CASSSGAGHPLHF
>TRBV6-5|NA
CASKGSAGYGYTF
>TRBV15|NA
CATSKQDYYNEQFF
>TRBV4-2|NA
CASSRQRTDTQYF
>TRBV24-1|TRBD2
CATSDFGLAGGLNGELFF
>TRBV11-1|NA
CASSFSGLSDTQYF
>TRBV24-1|NA
CATSDHTTGFHGGYTF
>TRBV6-5|NA
CASSYVSSNYGYTF
>TRBV12-5|TRBD2
CASGLAGGRADTQYF
>TRBV6-1|NA
CASSEPRGSYEQYF
>TRBV6-1|TRBD1
CASSEPGQGNYGYTF
>TRBV5-5|NA
CASSLEGLPYNEQFF
>TRBV27|TRBD2
CASSFLAGGRQETQYF
>TRBV7-8|NA
CASSLGRFTQGTDTQYF
>TRBV2|TRBD2
CASKLAGGPNNEQFF
>TRBV11-3|NA
CASSPGAGTYNEQFF
>TRBV4-1|NA
CASSPQHYGREKLFF
>TRBV6-5|NA
CASSHRGTNTEAFF
>TRBV11-2|NA
CASSRGRGRITDTQYF
>TRBV15|NA
CATSRGGQTRAYGYTF
>TRBV30|NA
CAWSNGPNTEAFF
>TRBV5-1|NA
CASSLDRVGTEAFF
>TRBV4-1|NA
CASSRRGSSLGSSYNEQFF
>TRBV18|NA
CASSPSMGVSNTEAFF
>TRBV5-4|TRBD2
CASSLNSGGADTQYF
>TRBV29-1|NA
CSVARDPAQPQHF
>TRBV19|NA
CASSIGRGAGNSPLHF
>TRBV10-3|NA
CAISESSSGNTIYF
>TRBV27|NA
CASSSRTARPSTNEKLFF
>TRBV9|TRBD2
CASSAPLWGGGTTDEQFF
>TRBV7-8|TRBD1
CASSTTGGGGTGELFF
>TRBV7-9|TRBD1
CASSPPTGRVFAEAFF
>TRBV2|NA
CASSEAPGTDTQYF
>TRBV15|NA
CATESSVSNTEAFF
>TRBV6-2/TRBV6-3|NA
CASSYPSGGPSTLDEQYF
>TRBV12-3/TRBV12-4|NA
CASSLASFGGYTF
>TRBV3-1/TRBV3-2|TRBD2
CASSQGSGGYNEQFF
>TRBV5-1|TRBD1
CASSGGQGVRAEAFF
>TRBV9|TRBD1
CASSGTGGVFTEAFF